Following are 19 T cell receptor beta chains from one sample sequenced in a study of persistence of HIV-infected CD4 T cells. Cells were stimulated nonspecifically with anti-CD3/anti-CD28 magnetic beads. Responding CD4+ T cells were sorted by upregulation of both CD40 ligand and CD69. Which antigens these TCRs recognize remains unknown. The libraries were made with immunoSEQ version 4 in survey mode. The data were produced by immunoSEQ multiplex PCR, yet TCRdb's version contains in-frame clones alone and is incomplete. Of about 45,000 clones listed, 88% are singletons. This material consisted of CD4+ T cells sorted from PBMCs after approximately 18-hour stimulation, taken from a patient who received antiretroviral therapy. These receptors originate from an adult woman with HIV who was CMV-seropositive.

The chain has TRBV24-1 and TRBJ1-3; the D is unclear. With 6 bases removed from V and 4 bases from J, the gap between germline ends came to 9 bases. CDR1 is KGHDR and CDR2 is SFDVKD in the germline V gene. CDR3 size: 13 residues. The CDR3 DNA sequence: TGTGCCACCAGTCCAGTGGAGGGAAACACCATATATTTT. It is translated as CATSPVEGNTIYF.

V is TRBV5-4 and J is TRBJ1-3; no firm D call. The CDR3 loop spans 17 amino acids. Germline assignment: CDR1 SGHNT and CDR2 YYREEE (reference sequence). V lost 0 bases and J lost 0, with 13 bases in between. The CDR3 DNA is TGTGCCAGCAGCTTGGGCATACCGGGGTCCTCTGGAAACACCATATATTTT. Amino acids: CASSLGIPGSSGNTIYF.

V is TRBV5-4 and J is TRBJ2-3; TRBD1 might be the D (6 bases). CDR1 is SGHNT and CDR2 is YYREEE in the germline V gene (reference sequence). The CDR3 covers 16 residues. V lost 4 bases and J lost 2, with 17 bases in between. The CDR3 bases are TGTGCCAGCAGCCCTATAAGGACAGTTACCACAGATACGCAGTATTTT. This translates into CASSPIRTVTTDTQYF.

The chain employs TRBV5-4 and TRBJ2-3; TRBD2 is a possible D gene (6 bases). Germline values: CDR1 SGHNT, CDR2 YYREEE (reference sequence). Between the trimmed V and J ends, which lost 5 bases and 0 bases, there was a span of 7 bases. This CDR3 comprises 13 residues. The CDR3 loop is CASRGGSTDTQYF. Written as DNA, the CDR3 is TGTGCCAGCAGGGGGGGAAGCACAGATACGCAGTATTTT.

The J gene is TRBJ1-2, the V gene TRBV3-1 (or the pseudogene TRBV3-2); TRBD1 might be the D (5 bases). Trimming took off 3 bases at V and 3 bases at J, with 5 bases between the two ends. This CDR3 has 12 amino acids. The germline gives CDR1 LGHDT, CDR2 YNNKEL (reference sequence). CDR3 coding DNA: TGTGCCAGCAGCCAGGGGGACTATGGCTACACCTTC. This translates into CASSQGDYGYTF.

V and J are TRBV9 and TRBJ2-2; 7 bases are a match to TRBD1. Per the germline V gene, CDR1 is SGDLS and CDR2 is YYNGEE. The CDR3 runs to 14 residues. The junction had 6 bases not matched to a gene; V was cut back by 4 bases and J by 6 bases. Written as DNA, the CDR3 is TGTGCCAGCAGCCCGACAGGGAAGGCCGGGGAGCTGTTTTTT. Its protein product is CASSPTGKAGELFF.

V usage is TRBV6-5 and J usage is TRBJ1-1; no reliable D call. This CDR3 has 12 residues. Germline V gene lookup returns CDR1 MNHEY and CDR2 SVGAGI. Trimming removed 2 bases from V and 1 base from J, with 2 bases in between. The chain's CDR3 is CASSYANTEAFF. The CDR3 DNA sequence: TGTGCCAGCAGTTACGCGAACACTGAAGCTTTCTTT.

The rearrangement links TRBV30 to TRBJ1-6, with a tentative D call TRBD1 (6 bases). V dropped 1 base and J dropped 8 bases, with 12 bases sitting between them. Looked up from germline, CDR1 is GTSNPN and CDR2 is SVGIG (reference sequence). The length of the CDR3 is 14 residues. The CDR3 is CAWSEGAGDSPLHF. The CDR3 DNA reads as TGTGCCTGGAGTGAAGGGGCAGGGGATTCACCCCTCCACTTT.

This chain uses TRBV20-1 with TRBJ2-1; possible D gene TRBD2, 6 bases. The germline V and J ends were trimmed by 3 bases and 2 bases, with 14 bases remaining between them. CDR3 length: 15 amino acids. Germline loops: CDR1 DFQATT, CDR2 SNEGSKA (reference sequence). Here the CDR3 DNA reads TGCAGTGCTAGTAGTGCGGGACGGACCTACAATGAGCAGTTCTTC. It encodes CSASSAGRTYNEQFF.

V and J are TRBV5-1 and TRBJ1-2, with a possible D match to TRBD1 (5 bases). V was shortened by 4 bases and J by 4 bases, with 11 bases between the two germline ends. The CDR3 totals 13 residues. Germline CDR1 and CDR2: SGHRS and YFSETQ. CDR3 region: CASSPAGSYGYTF. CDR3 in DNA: TGCGCCAGCAGCCCGGCAGGGAGCTATGGCTACACCTTC.

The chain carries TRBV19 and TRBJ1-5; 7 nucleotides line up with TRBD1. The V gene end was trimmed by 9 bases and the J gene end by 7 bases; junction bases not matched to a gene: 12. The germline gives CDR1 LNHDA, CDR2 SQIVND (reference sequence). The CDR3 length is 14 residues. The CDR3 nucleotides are TGTGCCAGCCAAACCGGGACAGTAGTACAGCCCCAGCATTTT. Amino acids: CASQTGTVVQPQHF.

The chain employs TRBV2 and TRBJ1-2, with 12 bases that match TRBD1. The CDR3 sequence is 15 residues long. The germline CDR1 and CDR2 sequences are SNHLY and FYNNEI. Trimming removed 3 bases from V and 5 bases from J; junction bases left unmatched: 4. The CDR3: CASSEGQGARYGYTF. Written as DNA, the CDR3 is TGTGCCAGCAGTGAGGGACAGGGGGCGAGGTATGGCTACACCTTC. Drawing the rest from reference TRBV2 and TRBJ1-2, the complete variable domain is EPEVTQTPSHQVTQMGQEVILRCVPISNHLYFYWYRQILGQKVEFLVSFYNNEISEKSEIFDDQFSVERPDGSNFTLKIRSTKLEDSAMYFCASSEGQGARYGYTFGSGTRLTVV.

DNA for the CDR3: TGTGCCGGGGGTGCAGCGAGCTACAATGAGCAGTTCTTC. Translating gives CAGGAASYNEQFF. The chain couples TRBV18 to TRBJ2-1; D assignment may be TRBD1 or TRBD2 (5 bases each). The length of the CDR3 is 13 residues. Germline-derived CDR1 and CDR2 are KGHSH and LQKENI. Trimming took 11 bases from V and 3 from J, leaving 14 bases between them.

The CDR3 bases are TGTGCCTGGAGTGTACGAAGACAGATCAATCAGCCCCAGCATTTT. This encodes CAWSVRRQINQPQHF. The chain employs TRBV30 and TRBJ1-5; D is possibly TRBD1 (5 bases). The CDR3 has 15 residues. In germline, CDR1 is GTSNPN, CDR2 SVGIG (reference sequence). Between the trimmed V and J ends, which lost 0 bases and 3 bases, there was a span of 12 bases.

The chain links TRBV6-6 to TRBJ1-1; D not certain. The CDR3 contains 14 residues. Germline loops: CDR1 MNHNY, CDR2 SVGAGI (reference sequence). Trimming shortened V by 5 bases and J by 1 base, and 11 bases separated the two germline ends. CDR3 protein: CASSTFAKNTEAFF. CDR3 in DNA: TGTGCCAGCAGTACCTTTGCGAAGAACACTGAAGCTTTCTTT.

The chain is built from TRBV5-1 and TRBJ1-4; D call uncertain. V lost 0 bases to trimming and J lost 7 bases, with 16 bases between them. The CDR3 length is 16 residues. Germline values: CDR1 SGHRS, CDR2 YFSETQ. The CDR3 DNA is TGCGCCAGCAGCTTGGGCGGTTCAGTAAAGGGTGAAAAACTGTTTTTT. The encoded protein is CASSLGGSVKGEKLFF.

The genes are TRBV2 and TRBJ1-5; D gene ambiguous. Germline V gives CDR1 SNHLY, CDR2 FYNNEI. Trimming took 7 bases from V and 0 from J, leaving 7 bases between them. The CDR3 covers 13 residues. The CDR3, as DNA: TGTGCCAGCAAGTCGGATAGCAATCAGCCCCAGCATTTT. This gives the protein CASKSDSNQPQHF.

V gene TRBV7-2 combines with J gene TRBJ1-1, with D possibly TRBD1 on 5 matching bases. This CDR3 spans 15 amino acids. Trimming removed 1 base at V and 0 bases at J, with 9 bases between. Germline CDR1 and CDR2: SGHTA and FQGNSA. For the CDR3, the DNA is TGTGCCAGCAGCTTAGGAAGCAGGGTGAACACTGAAGCTTTCTTT. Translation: CASSLGSRVNTEAFF.

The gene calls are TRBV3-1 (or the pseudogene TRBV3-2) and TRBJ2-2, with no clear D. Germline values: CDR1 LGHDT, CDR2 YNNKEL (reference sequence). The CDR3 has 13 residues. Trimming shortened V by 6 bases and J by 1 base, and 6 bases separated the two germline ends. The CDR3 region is CASRYKNTGELFF. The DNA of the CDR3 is TGTGCCAGCAGGTACAAGAACACCGGGGAGCTGTTTTTT.